The entry that follows covers one T cell receptor (beta chain) sequence. The assay was immunoSEQ multiplex PCR, and TCRdb's table has in-frame clones only and misses some. This table has 25,000 to 40,000 clones, more than 80% appearing once. This record belongs to a study of OX40 agonist ivuxolimab in advanced cancers. Germline V lookup: CDR1 SGHNT, CDR2 YYREEE (reference sequence). This CDR3 has 16 amino acids. V was shortened by 4 bases and J by 3 bases, with 16 bases between the two germline ends. Patients who had autoimmune disease history or got systemic immunosuppression were left out. Here the sequenced sample was CD4+ or CD8+ T cells sorted from blood, taken in a trial of the OX40 agonist ivuxolimab. The V call is TRBV5-4, the J call TRBJ2-2, with D unresolved. The clonotype was recovered from an adult with an advanced solid tumor such as melanoma, head and neck, liver or kidney cancer. This chain's CDR3 is CASSQKGVSDTGELFF. Written as DNA, the CDR3 is TGTGCCAGCAGCCAAAAAGGAGTATCGGACACCGGGGAGCTGTTTTTT. The full variable domain, completed using reference TRBV5-4 and TRBJ2-2, is ETGVTQSPTHLIKTRGQQVTLRCSSQSGHNTVSWYQQALGQGPQFIFQYYREEENGRGNFPPRFSGLQFPNYSSELNVNALELDDSALYLCASSQKGVSDTGELFFGEGSRLTVL.